The 32 T cell receptor beta chains below come from one sample, sequenced in a study of technical replicates of blood from several donors. TCRdb's copy holds only in-frame clones and misses some; the assay was immunoSEQ multiplex PCR. The sample records under 80,000 clones, nearly 98% being singletons. Sequenced material: T cells isolated from PBMCs. Receptors originate from a human donor in good health.

The rearrangement links TRBV27 to TRBJ1-5; D uncertain. This CDR3 has 16 amino acids. From germline, CDR1 is MNHEY and CDR2 SMNVEV (reference sequence). Deletions cut 0 bases from V and 4 bases from J, with 13 bases between. As DNA, the CDR3 is TGTGCCAGCAGTTTATCGCGGGGAGAACGGAATCAGCCCCAGCATTTT. Its translation is CASSLSRGERNQPQHF.

The chain's CDR3 is CASSLGQVWDEQFF. For the CDR3, the DNA is TGTGCCAGCAGTCTCGGACAGGTATGGGACGAGCAGTTCTTC. This chain uses TRBV28 with TRBJ2-1; 7 positions match TRBD1. The CDR3 contains 14 residues. V shed 5 bases and J 10 bases; nucleotides not matched to a gene: 11. Germline CDR1 MDHEN, CDR2 SYDVKM.

This clone has just one count. This chain links TRBV2 with TRBJ2-7, with a weak D call TRBD2 (5 bases). This CDR3 region has 12 residues. V lost 8 bases to trimming and J lost 3 bases, with 11 bases between them. Germline lookup yields CDR1 SNHLY and CDR2 FYNNEI. The CDR3 here is CASLGANYEQYF. The CDR3 DNA follows: TGTGCCAGCCTGGGAGCCAACTACGAGCAGTACTTC.

This sequence joins TRBV11-3 and TRBJ2-7; 9 nucleotides line up with TRBD1. This CDR3 has 15 amino acids. CDR1 is SGHNT and CDR2 is YENEEA in the germline V gene. Unmatched junction bases numbered 3, after V lost 1 base and J lost 2 bases. CDR3 sequence reads: CASSLGTGVTYEQYF. The CDR3 DNA sequence: TGTGCCAGCAGCTTAGGGACAGGGGTAACCTACGAGCAGTACTTC. Complete variable domain (other parts from reference TRBV11-3 and TRBJ2-7): EAGVVQSPRYKIIEKKQPVAFWCNPISGHNTLYWYLQNLGQGPELLIRYENEEAVDDSQLPKDRFSAERLKGVDSTLKIQPAELGDSAVYLCASSLGTGVTYEQYFGPGTRLTVT.

The rearrangement links TRBV30 to TRBJ1-5; 8 positions agree with TRBD1. From germline, CDR1 is GTSNPN and CDR2 SVGIG (reference sequence). V was pared by 5 bases and J by 9 bases, with 6 bases of the junction left unmatched. The CDR3 length is 12 residues. CDR3 nucleotides: TGTGCCTGGGGGACAGGCGGAGGGCCCCAGCATTTT. Encoded protein: CAWGTGGGPQHF.

This chain links TRBV28 with TRBJ1-2, with 7 bases identical to TRBD1. This CDR3 is built from 14 residues. Looked up from germline, CDR1 is MDHEN and CDR2 is SYDVKM. The CDR3 loop is CASFGQEANYGYTF. The CDR3 DNA reads as TGTGCTAGTTTTGGACAGGAAGCTAACTATGGCTACACCTTC.

The chain has TRBV2 and TRBJ1-2, with 8 bases identical to TRBD1. This CDR3 comprises 13 residues. Unmatched junction bases numbered 7, after V lost 9 bases and J lost 4 bases. Germline CDR1 and CDR2: SNHLY and FYNNEI. For the CDR3, the DNA is TGTGCCAGAACGACAGGGGACGGCTATGGCTACACCTTC. This translates into CARTTGDGYGYTF.

V is TRBV19 and J is TRBJ1-1; D possibly corresponds to TRBD1 (6 bases). Trimming left V 10 bases short and J 4 bases short, with 13 bases between. Germline V gene lookup returns CDR1 LNHDA and CDR2 SQIVND (reference sequence). The CDR3 extends over 12 amino acids. CDR3: CATRTDSTEAFF. The CDR3 coding sequence is TGTGCCACCCGGACAGATAGCACTGAAGCTTTCTTT.

This clone was seen a single time. J is TRBJ2-7 and V is TRBV18; 9 bases line up with TRBD2. J gave up 5 bases and V 3 bases, and 14 bases lay outside the gene matches. The germline CDR1 and CDR2 sequences are KGHSH and LQKENI. This CDR3 region has 17 residues. The CDR3 reads CASSPTSGVFRIHEQYF. CDR3 sequence (DNA): TGTGCCAGCTCACCGACTAGCGGAGTGTTTAGGATCCACGAGCAGTACTTC.

This chain links TRBV5-1 with TRBJ2-1; perhaps TRBD2 as D (6 bases). This CDR3 is built from 14 residues. Looked up from germline, CDR1 is SGHRS and CDR2 is YFSETQ. V was pared by 6 bases and J by 6 bases, with 16 bases between. Here the CDR3 reads CASTFSGRVNEQFF. In DNA form, the CDR3 reads TGCGCCAGCACCTTTTCCGGGAGAGTCAATGAGCAGTTCTTC.

The gene calls are TRBV9 and TRBJ2-2, with 7 nucleotides matching TRBD2. This CDR3 is 14 amino acids long. The germline V gene encodes CDR1 SGDLS and CDR2 YYNGEE. The junction had 8 bases not matched to a gene; V was cut back by 7 bases and J by 5 bases. This chain's CDR3 is CASLQRELTGELFF. CDR3 sequence (DNA): TGTGCCAGCCTACAGCGGGAACTGACCGGGGAGCTGTTTTTT.

The chain links TRBV5-1 to TRBJ2-5; 13 bases fit TRBD2. In germline, CDR1 is SGHRS, CDR2 YFSETQ. Germline trimming cut 7 bases from V and 7 bases from J; bases unmatched to any gene: 7. The CDR3 runs to 14 residues. This CDR3 reads CASRGLAGETTQYF. The CDR3, as DNA: TGCGCCAGCCGTGGACTAGCGGGAGAGACGACCCAGTACTTC. The whole variable domain, remainder taken from reference TRBV5-1 and TRBJ2-5, is KAGVTQTPRYLIKTRGQQVTLSCSPISGHRSVSWYQQTPGQGLQFLFEYFSETQRNKGNFPGRFSGRQFSNSRSEMNVSTLELGDSALYLCASRGLAGETTQYFGPGTRLLVL.

The rearrangement joins TRBV6-1 to TRBJ1-1, with 7 bases lining up with TRBD1. Trimming cost V 6 bases and J 1 base; bases outside gene matches: 5. CDR1 is MNHNS and CDR2 is SASEGT in the germline V gene. The CDR3 spans 14 residues. CDR3 in DNA: TGTGCCAGCAGCATGACAGGGCAGAACACTGAAGCTTTCTTT. Translating gives CASSMTGQNTEAFF.

The V gene is TRBV5-1, the J gene TRBJ2-1; 7 nucleotides agree with TRBD1. V was clipped by 0 bases and J by 3 bases; unmatched bases: 9. The CDR3 contains 17 residues. Germline lookup yields CDR1 SGHRS and CDR2 YFSETQ. CDR3 coding DNA: TGCGCCAGCAGCTTGGAACAGGGGATCAGGGGCTACAATGAGCAGTTCTTC. As protein: CASSLEQGIRGYNEQFF.

The chain is built from TRBV5-6 and TRBJ1-1, with 7 positions matching TRBD1. Germline V gene data show CDR1 as SGHDT and CDR2 as YYEEEE. The CDR3 runs to 15 residues. V trimming: 6 bases; J trimming: 2 bases; junction bases outside the gene matches: 10. The CDR3 nucleotides read TGTGCCAGCACCGACCCCCGACAGGGAAACACTGAAGCTTTCTTT. It translates to CASTDPRQGNTEAFF.

A note on this clone: One end of the junction fails to match germline, which may point to a read error. The V gene is TRBV7-9, the J gene TRBJ2-7; weak D call: TRBD2 (6 bases). The CDR3 covers 13 residues. Germline V gene lookup returns CDR1 SEHNR and CDR2 FQNEAQ (reference sequence). The CDR3 sequence: CASSRVGSPGCVF. CDR3 in DNA: TGTGCCAGCAGCCGAGTCGGGAGCCCCGGGTGTGTCTTC.

V gene TRBV4-1 combines with J gene TRBJ2-7; maybe TRBD2 (5 bases). Germline CDR1 is MGHRA and CDR2 is YSYEKL. V shed 0 bases and J shed 3 bases, with 12 bases lying between them. The CDR3 sequence is 15 residues long. This CDR3 reads CASSQDWAGNYEQYF. The CDR3 DNA reads as TGCGCCAGCAGCCAAGATTGGGCCGGGAACTACGAGCAGTACTTC.

This chain joins TRBV10-3 and TRBJ1-2, with TRBD1 as a possible D gene (5 bases). The CDR3 runs to 13 residues. Germline V gene data show CDR1 as ENHRY and CDR2 as SYGVKD. V was cut by 3 bases and J by 8 bases, with 13 bases left in between. DNA of the CDR3: TGTGCCATCAGTGAAGACAGATTAGGCGGCTACACCTTC. Its translation: CAISEDRLGGYTF.

The V call is TRBV2, the J call TRBJ2-3; 7 bases match TRBD2. Germline V gene lookup returns CDR1 SNHLY and CDR2 FYNNEI. Trimming removed 10 bases from V and 2 bases from J; junction bases left unmatched: 18. CDR3 length: 17 residues. The CDR3 region is CATSTGHTGLYTDTQYF. CDR3 bases: TGTGCCACCTCCACCGGACATACGGGACTATACACAGATACGCAGTATTTT.

The chain uses TRBV6-1 and TRBJ2-7; the match to TRBD2 covers 7 bases. V dropped 4 bases and J dropped 4; count of bases not matched to a gene: 7. From germline, CDR1 is MNHNS and CDR2 SASEGT. CDR3 size: 14 residues. CDR3 sequence: CASSGAGVPYEQYF. For the CDR3, the DNA is TGTGCCAGCAGTGGGGCGGGGGTCCCTTACGAGCAGTACTTC.

This chain uses TRBV6-1 with TRBJ1-6, with D hard to call. V was trimmed by 2 bases and J by 10 bases, leaving 18 bases between them. Looked up from germline, CDR1 is MNHNS and CDR2 is SASEGT. CDR3 length: 16 amino acids. CDR3 loop: CASSEKLASGGSPLHF. CDR3 bases: TGTGCCAGCAGTGAAAAATTAGCCTCTGGTGGATCACCCCTCCACTTT.

This clone appeared a single time. The chain has TRBV7-9 and TRBJ1-1, with D uncertain. Trimming took 7 bases from V and 3 from J, leaving 18 bases between them. The CDR3 loop spans 15 amino acids. Germline CDR1 is SEHNR and CDR2 is FQNEAQ (reference sequence). The CDR3 coding sequence is TGTGCCAGCAACCCTCTTGGGCAGGTATACACTGAAGCTTTCTTT. It specifies CASNPLGQVYTEAFF.

This chain links TRBV10-3 with TRBJ2-7, with TRBD1 identical over 7 bases. Trimming at V came to 6 bases and at J to 0 bases, leaving 5 bases not matched to a gene. CDR1 is ENHRY, CDR2 SYGVKD, per germline. This CDR3 comprises 14 residues. CDR3 nucleotide sequence: TGTGCCATCAGGGACTGGGACAGCTCCTACGAGCAGTACTTC. It is translated as CAIRDWDSSYEQYF.

The chain combines TRBV6-1 with TRBJ1-2; maybe TRBD1 (6 bases). V was pared by 5 bases and J by 1 base, with 14 bases between. Germline CDR1 and CDR2: MNHNS and SASEGT. The CDR3 sequence is 15 residues long. The CDR3 sequence: CASSLLGQDNYGYTF. The CDR3 DNA follows: TGTGCCAGCAGTCTGCTGGGACAAGATAACTATGGCTACACCTTC.

V and J are TRBV7-9 and TRBJ2-7; D is possibly TRBD1 (6 bases). Germline CDR1 reads SEHNR; CDR2 reads FQNEAQ (reference sequence). CDR3 size: 15 residues. V was pared by 1 base and J by 7 bases, with 17 bases between. The CDR3 sequence: CASSLDSTGPPEQYF. The CDR3 bases are TGTGCCAGCAGCTTAGATTCCACAGGGCCCCCTGAGCAGTACTTC. Full variable domain (remainder filled in from reference TRBV7-9 and TRBJ2-7): DTGVSQNPRHKITKRGQNVTFRCDPISEHNRLYWYRQTLGQGPEFLTYFQNEAQLEKSRLLSDRFSAERPKGSFSTLEIQRTEQGDSAMYLCASSLDSTGPPEQYFGPGTRLTVT.

The genes are TRBV11-2 and TRBJ1-2; D is unclear. Trimming pared 5 bases from V and 0 bases from J, leaving 13 bases between. Per germline, CDR1 SGHAT and CDR2 FQNNGV. The CDR3 extends over 15 amino acids. In nucleotides, the CDR3 is TGTGCCAGCAGCCGCGGGCAACGAGCTAACTATGGCTACACCTTC. Its protein is CASSRGQRANYGYTF.

With respect to this clone: At the DNA level, this CDR3 is encoded by other sequences in the same sample as well. J is TRBJ1-5 and V is TRBV27, with 8 bases aligning to TRBD1. Trimming removed 5 bases from V and 9 bases from J; junction bases left unmatched: 6. The CDR3 runs to 13 residues. Germline assignment: CDR1 MNHEY and CDR2 SMNVEV (reference sequence). The CDR3 here is CASSLDRVRPQHF. Here the CDR3 DNA reads TGTGCCAGCAGTCTGGACAGGGTCCGGCCCCAGCATTTT.

The rearrangement joins TRBV6-1 to TRBJ1-5, with D unresolved. The CDR3 spans 15 residues. The germline CDR1 and CDR2 sequences are MNHNS and SASEGT. Trimming took 3 bases from V and 9 from J, leaving 18 bases between them. The CDR3 spells CASSDTMGGVAPQHF. CDR3 nucleotide sequence: TGTGCCAGCAGTGACACCATGGGCGGGGTCGCGCCCCAGCATTTT.

The chain has TRBV6-5 and TRBJ2-3; TRBD2 aligns across 7 bases. CDR1 and CDR2 from the germline V gene are MNHEY and SVGAGI. CDR3 size: 13 residues. The trim removed 6 bases at V and 10 bases at J, leaving 10 bases unmatched. The CDR3 here is CASSVRLAEAQYF. In nucleotides, the CDR3 is TGTGCCAGCAGCGTCCGACTAGCCGAAGCGCAGTATTTT.

The chain carries TRBV6-1 and TRBJ2-7, with D possibly being TRBD1 (6 bases). V was clipped by 9 bases and J by 3 bases, with 15 bases between them. Germline V gene sequence: CDR1 MNHNS, CDR2 SASEGT. This CDR3 contains 13 residues. The CDR3, as DNA: TGTGCCAGTACCTTCAAACAGGGCTACGAGCAGTACTTC. It is translated as CASTFKQGYEQYF.

DNA for the CDR3: TGTGCCAGCAGCCGACTAGCGGGGGGGGGATCCAATGAGCAGTTCTTC. Its translation: CASSRLAGGGSNEQFF. The chain recombines TRBV7-3 with TRBJ2-1, with TRBD2 matching over 14 bases. From germline, CDR1 is SGHTA and CDR2 FQGTGA. The CDR3 spans 16 residues. J was trimmed by 6 bases and V by 5 bases; bases with no gene match: 6.

The V gene is TRBV30, the J gene TRBJ2-3, with 11 bases identical to TRBD2. CDR1 is GTSNPN, CDR2 SVGIG, per germline (reference sequence). CDR3 size: 15 residues. V shed 3 bases, J shed 4 bases, and the junction held 6 bases outside the gene matches. Here the CDR3 reads CAWRVAGGHADTQYF. In nucleotides, the CDR3 is TGTGCCTGGAGGGTAGCGGGGGGGCATGCAGATACGCAGTATTTT. The full variable domain, rest sourced from reference TRBV30 and TRBJ2-3, is SQTIHQWPATLVQPVGSPLSLECTVEGTSNPNLYWYRQAAGRGLQLLFYSVGIGQISSEVPQNLSASRPQDRQFILSSKKLLLSDSGFYLCAWRVAGGHADTQYFGPGTRLTVL.